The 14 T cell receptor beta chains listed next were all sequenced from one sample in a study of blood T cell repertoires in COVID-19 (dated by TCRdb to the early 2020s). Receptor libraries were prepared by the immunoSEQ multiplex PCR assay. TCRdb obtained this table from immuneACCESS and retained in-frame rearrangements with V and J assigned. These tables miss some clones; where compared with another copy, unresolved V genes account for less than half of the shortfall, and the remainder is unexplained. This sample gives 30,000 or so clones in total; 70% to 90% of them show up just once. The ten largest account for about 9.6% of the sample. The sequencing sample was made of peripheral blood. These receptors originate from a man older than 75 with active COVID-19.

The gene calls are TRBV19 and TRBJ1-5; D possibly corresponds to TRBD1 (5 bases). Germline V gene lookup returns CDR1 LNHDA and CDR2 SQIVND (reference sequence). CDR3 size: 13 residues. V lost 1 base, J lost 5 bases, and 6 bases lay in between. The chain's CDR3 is CASSIARDQPQHF. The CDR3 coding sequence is TGTGCCAGTAGTATAGCCAGGGATCAGCCCCAGCATTTT.

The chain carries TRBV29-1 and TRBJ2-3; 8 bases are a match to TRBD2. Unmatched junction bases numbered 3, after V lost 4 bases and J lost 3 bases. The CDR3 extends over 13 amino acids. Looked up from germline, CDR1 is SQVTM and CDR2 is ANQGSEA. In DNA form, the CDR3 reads TGCAGCGTTGCGGGGGGGCAGACAGATACGCAGTATTTT. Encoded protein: CSVAGGQTDTQYF.

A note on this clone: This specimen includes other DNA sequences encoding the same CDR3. Here the CDR3 DNA reads TGTGCCAGTAGGAATACAGGGAACACCGGGGAGCTGTTTTTT. This gives the protein CASRNTGNTGELFF. The rearrangement joins TRBV6-5 to TRBJ2-2; the D gene is possibly TRBD1 (5 bases). With 9 bases removed from V and 1 base from J, the gap between germline ends came to 12 bases. The CDR3 sequence is 14 residues long. Per the germline V gene, CDR1 is MNHEY and CDR2 is SVGAGI.

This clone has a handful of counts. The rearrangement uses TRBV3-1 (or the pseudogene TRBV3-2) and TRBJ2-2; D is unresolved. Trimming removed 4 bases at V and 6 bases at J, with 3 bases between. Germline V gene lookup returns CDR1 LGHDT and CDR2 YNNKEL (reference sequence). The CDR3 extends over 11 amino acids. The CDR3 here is CASSPSGELFF. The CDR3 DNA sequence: TGTGCCAGCAGCCCATCCGGGGAGCTGTTTTTT.

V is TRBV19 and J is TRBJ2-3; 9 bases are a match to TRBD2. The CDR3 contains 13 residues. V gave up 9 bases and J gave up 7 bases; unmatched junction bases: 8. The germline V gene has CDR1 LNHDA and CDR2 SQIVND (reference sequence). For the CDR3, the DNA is TGTGCCAGCAACAGCGGGGGGCTATATACGCAGTATTTT. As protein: CASNSGGLYTQYF.

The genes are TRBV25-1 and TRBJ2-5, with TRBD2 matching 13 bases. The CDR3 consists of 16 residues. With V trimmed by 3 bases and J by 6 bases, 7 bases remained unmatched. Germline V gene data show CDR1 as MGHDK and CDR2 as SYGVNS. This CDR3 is CASSDLTSGGVKTQYF. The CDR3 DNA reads TGTGCCAGCAGTGATCTCACTAGCGGGGGGGTGAAGACCCAGTACTTC.

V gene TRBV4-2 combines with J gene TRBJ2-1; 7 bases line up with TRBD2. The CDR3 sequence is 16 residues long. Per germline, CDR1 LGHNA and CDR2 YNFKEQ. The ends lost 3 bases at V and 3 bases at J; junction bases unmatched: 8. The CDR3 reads CASSQASSGLYNEQFF. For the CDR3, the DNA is TGTGCCAGCAGCCAGGCCTCTAGCGGACTCTACAATGAGCAGTTCTTC.

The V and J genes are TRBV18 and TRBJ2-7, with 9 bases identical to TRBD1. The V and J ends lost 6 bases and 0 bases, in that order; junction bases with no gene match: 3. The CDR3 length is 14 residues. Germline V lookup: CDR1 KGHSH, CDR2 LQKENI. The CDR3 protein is CASSRTGDSYEQYF. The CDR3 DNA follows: TGTGCCAGCTCGCGGACAGGGGACTCCTACGAGCAGTACTTC.

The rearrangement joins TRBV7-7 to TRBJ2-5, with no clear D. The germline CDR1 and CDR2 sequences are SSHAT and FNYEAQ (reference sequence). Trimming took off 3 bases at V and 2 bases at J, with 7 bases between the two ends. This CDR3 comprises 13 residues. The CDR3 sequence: CASSFELQETQYF. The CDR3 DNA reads TGTGCCAGCAGCTTCGAACTACAAGAGACCCAGTACTTC. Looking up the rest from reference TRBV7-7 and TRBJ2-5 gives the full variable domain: GAGVSQSPRYKVTKRGQDVTLRCDPISSHATLYWYQQALGQGPEFLTYFNYEAQPDKSGLPSDRFSAERPEGSISTLTIQRTEQRDSAMYRCASSFELQETQYFGPGTRLLVL.

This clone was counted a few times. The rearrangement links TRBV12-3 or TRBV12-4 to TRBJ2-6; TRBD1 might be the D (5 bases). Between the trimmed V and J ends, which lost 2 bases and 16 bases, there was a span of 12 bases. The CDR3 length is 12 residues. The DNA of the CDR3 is TGTGCCAGCAGTTTATATAGGGGTCTACTGACTTTC. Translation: CASSLYRGLLTF.

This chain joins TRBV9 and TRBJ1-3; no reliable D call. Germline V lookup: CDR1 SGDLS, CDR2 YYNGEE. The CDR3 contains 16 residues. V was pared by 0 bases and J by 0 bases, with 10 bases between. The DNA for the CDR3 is TGTGCCAGCAGCGTAGTTGAGGGCTACTCTGGAAACACCATATATTTT. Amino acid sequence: CASSVVEGYSGNTIYF.

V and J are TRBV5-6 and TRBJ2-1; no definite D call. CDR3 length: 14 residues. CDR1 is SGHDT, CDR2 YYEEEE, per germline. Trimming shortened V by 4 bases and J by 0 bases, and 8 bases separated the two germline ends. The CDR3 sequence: CASSRQTSYNEQFF. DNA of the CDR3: TGTGCCAGCAGCAGACAAACCTCCTACAATGAGCAGTTCTTC.

In DNA form, the CDR3 reads TGTGCCAGCAGCCCAAACCCGCGGGGGGCGGGAACAGATACGCAGTATTTT. Its translation is CASSPNPRGAGTDTQYF. The V gene is TRBV7-2, the J gene TRBJ2-3, with 8 bases that match TRBD2. This CDR3 is 17 amino acids long. Trimming took 5 bases from V and 3 from J; bases not matched to a gene: 13. The germline gives CDR1 SGHTA, CDR2 FQGNSA.

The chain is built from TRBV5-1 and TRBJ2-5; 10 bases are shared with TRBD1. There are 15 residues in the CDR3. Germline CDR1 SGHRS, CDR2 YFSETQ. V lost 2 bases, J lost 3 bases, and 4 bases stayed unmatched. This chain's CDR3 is CASSLYGTGEETQYF. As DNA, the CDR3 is TGCGCCAGCAGCTTATACGGGACAGGGGAAGAGACCCAGTACTTC.